The 17 T cell receptor beta chains below come from one sample, sequenced in a study of T cell responses to AZD1222 COVID-19 vaccine. Repertoires were generated with immunoSEQ multiplex PCR, while TCRdb's copy carries only in-frame clones and drops some. The table shows some 190,000 clones, with over 90% occurring only once. Sequenced here: peripheral blood, sampled 28 days after the second AZD1222 dose. The source of these receptors is an adult who received the AZD1222 COVID-19 vaccine.

This clone was detected a few times. The chain employs TRBV27 and TRBJ1-6, with D perhaps TRBD1 (5 bases). The CDR3 contains 16 residues. Germline V gives CDR1 MNHEY, CDR2 SMNVEV (reference sequence). Between the trimmed V and J ends, which lost 1 base and 7 bases, there was a span of 14 bases. The CDR3 DNA is TGTGCCAGCAGTTTATGGGCGGCGGGGGGGAATTCACCCCTCCACTTT. It codes for CASSLWAAGGNSPLHF.

The CDR3 nucleotides are TGTGCCAGCAGCGTAAGGTGGGGGGACAGTCTGTTTTTT. Its translation: CASSVRWGDSLFF. The V and J genes are TRBV9 and TRBJ2-2, with D possibly matching TRBD1 (7 bases). The CDR3 loop spans 13 amino acids. Germline V gene lookup returns CDR1 SGDLS and CDR2 YYNGEE. Trimming took off 1 base at V and 14 bases at J, with 15 bases between the two ends.

This chain links TRBV29-1 with TRBJ2-1; 7 bases are a match to TRBD1. The CDR3 sequence is 11 residues long. Germline lookup yields CDR1 SQVTM and CDR2 ANQGSEA. V lost 5 bases to trimming and J lost 14 bases; unmatched junction nucleotides: 9. The CDR3 is CSVSNTGVEFF. The CDR3 DNA is TGCAGCGTTTCTAACACAGGGGTGGAGTTCTTC.

V is TRBV30 and J is TRBJ2-7; no definite D call. Germline V gene data show CDR1 as GTSNPN and CDR2 as SVGIG (reference sequence). The CDR3 sequence is 12 residues long. Between the trimmed V and J ends, which lost 0 bases and 6 bases, there was a span of 9 bases. The CDR3 protein is CAWSVYPGEQYF. CDR3 nucleotides: TGTGCCTGGAGTGTATACCCTGGCGAGCAGTACTTC.

This chain links TRBV18 with TRBJ1-3, with TRBD1 matching over 8 bases. Germline assignment: CDR1 KGHSH and CDR2 LQKENI. Losses at the gene ends were 6 bases for V and 4 bases for J; bases not matched to a gene: 11. CDR3 size: 16 residues. The CDR3 region is CASSQGQVLSGNTIYF. In DNA form, the CDR3 reads TGTGCCAGCTCGCAGGGACAGGTACTCTCCGGAAACACCATATATTTT.

As DNA, the CDR3 is TGTGCCACCAGCAGAGTAAAACAGGGGGCTGGTGGCTACACCTTC. Translation: CATSRVKQGAGGYTF. The V and J genes are TRBV15 and TRBJ1-2; the match to TRBD1 covers 9 bases. The CDR3 spans 15 residues. Germline trimming cut 1 base from V and 7 bases from J; bases unmatched to any gene: 7. Germline V gene data show CDR1 as LNHNV and CDR2 as YYDKDF (reference sequence).

This chain links TRBV2 with TRBJ1-1, with TRBD1 matching 11 bases. The CDR3 runs 14 residues. V was clipped by 6 bases and J by 7 bases; unmatched bases: 7. CDR1 and CDR2 from the germline V gene are SNHLY and FYNNEI. The CDR3: CASRGQGGSGEAFF. As DNA, the CDR3 is TGTGCCAGCAGGGGACAGGGGGGGTCCGGTGAAGCTTTCTTT.

J is TRBJ2-7 and V is TRBV7-6; tentative D call: TRBD1 (5 bases). Trimming removed 0 bases from V and 0 bases from J, with 6 bases in between. The CDR3 sequence is 14 residues long. Germline lookup yields CDR1 SGHVS and CDR2 FNYEAQ. This CDR3 reads CASSLAQDSYEQYF. The CDR3 DNA reads as TGTGCCAGCAGCTTAGCACAGGACTCCTACGAGCAGTACTTC.

This sequence joins TRBV30 and TRBJ2-3, with 8 bases matching TRBD1. CDR1 and CDR2 from the germline V gene are GTSNPN and SVGIG (reference sequence). This CDR3 has 15 residues. The junction had 6 bases not matched to a gene; V was cut back by 1 base and J by 3 bases. The CDR3 DNA reads as TGTGCCTGGAGTGAGGGCGGACAGGGAACAGATACGCAGTATTTT. Translating it yields CAWSEGGQGTDTQYF.

The chain combines TRBV6-5 with TRBJ1-3; 7 nucleotides agree with TRBD1. The CDR3 is 15 residues long. The germline gives CDR1 MNHEY, CDR2 SVGAGI. V shed 6 bases and J 3 bases; nucleotides not matched to a gene: 8. DNA of the CDR3: TGTGCCAGCAGCAAAGACAGGGCTGGTGGAAACACCATATATTTT. Its protein product is CASSKDRAGGNTIYF.

The chain links TRBV30 to TRBJ1-4, with TRBD1 matching 8 bases. CDR1 and CDR2 from the germline V gene are GTSNPN and SVGIG (reference sequence). This CDR3 spans 15 amino acids. V lost 1 base, J lost 8 bases, and 9 bases stayed unmatched. The CDR3 bases are TGTGCCTGGAGTGGCCCACAGGGGGGTAGGGAAAAACTGTTTTTT. It encodes CAWSGPQGGREKLFF.

This clone occurred a few times. This chain links TRBV5-1 with TRBJ2-6; no definite D call. The CDR3 totals 17 residues. Per the germline V gene, CDR1 is SGHRS and CDR2 is YFSETQ. V was clipped by 2 bases and J by 0 bases, with 12 bases between them. CDR3 protein: CASSFGPSGSGANVLTF. CDR3 coding DNA: TGCGCCAGCAGCTTCGGACCCTCCGGCTCTGGGGCCAACGTCCTGACTTTC.

The rearrangement links TRBV4-1 to TRBJ1-1, with D unclear. Germline lookup yields CDR1 MGHRA and CDR2 YSYEKL. Trimming removed 1 base at V and 0 bases at J, with 12 bases between. The CDR3 length is 16 residues. CDR3 nucleotide sequence: TGCGCCAGCAGCCAAGTTTCGTATACCATGAACACTGAAGCTTTCTTT. This gives the protein CASSQVSYTMNTEAFF.

The gene calls are TRBV5-5 and TRBJ2-7, with 10 bases matching TRBD1. Germline-derived CDR1 and CDR2 are SGHKS and YYEKEE (reference sequence). The V gene end was trimmed by 5 bases and the J gene end by 6 bases; junction bases not matched to a gene: 8. CDR3 length equals 14 residues. The CDR3 is CASRSGQGVFEQYF. CDR3 nucleotide sequence: TGTGCCAGCAGATCCGGACAGGGGGTGTTCGAGCAGTACTTC.

The chain carries TRBV2 and TRBJ1-2; 12 nucleotides align to TRBD1. Looked up from germline, CDR1 is SNHLY and CDR2 is FYNNEI. The CDR3 covers 14 residues. V lost 6 bases to trimming and J lost 5 bases; unmatched junction nucleotides: 4. For the CDR3, the DNA is TGTGCCAGCAGCTGGGACAGGGGGCTGTATGGCTACACCTTC. Protein sequence: CASSWDRGLYGYTF.

The chain uses TRBV3-1 (or the pseudogene TRBV3-2) and TRBJ2-5, with 9 positions matching TRBD1. The CDR3 is made up of 15 amino acids. In germline, CDR1 is LGHDT, CDR2 YNNKEL (reference sequence). The trim removed 2 bases at V and 3 bases at J, leaving 4 bases unmatched. CDR3 in amino acids: CASSQPGQGEETQYF. The CDR3, as DNA: TGTGCCAGCAGCCAACCGGGACAGGGAGAAGAGACCCAGTACTTC.

The V and J genes are TRBV9 and TRBJ2-3, with D perhaps TRBD2 (5 bases). V dropped 0 bases and J dropped 5 bases, with 16 bases sitting between them. Germline assignment: CDR1 SGDLS and CDR2 YYNGEE. This CDR3 has 16 residues. The CDR3, as DNA: TGTGCCAGCAGCGTAGGACCAGCGGTTGTTTTAGATACGCAGTATTTT. Translating gives CASSVGPAVVLDTQYF.